This T cell receptor (beta chain) emerged from a study of identical twins. Each CDR3 protein is one row after TCRdb ran MiXCR on the 5' RACE reads. The sample has roughly 240,000 distinct CDR3 sequences; about 7.3% are singletons. The CDR3 length is 14 residues. The V end lost 7 bases, the J end lost 4 bases, and 15 bases lay between the germline ends. CDR1 and CDR2 (germline): MGHDK, SYGVNS. This clonotype was counted only a few times. These sequences were also reported in another study, on yellow fever vaccine responses in identical twins.

The chain employs TRBV25-1 and TRBJ2-3, with a possible D match to TRBD2 (6 bases). This TCR derives from a woman aged 18 to 35 in good health. Sample: memory (CD45RO+) T cells sorted from blood. The CDR3 spells CASNPSDRSDTQYF. The CDR3 coding sequence is TGTGCCAGCAACCCTAGCGATCGATCAGATACGCAGTATTTT.